Each of the 5 T cell receptor beta chains below was sequenced from the same sample in a study of technical replicates of blood from several donors. Clones were read by immunoSEQ multiplex PCR, and TCRdb kept only the in-frame ones, dropping some. The sample has 80,000 to 95,000 clones; 94% are singletons. Sequencing was carried out using T cells isolated from PBMCs. The receptors here all came from a human donor in good health.

This clone was counted between two and nine times. This chain links TRBV12-5 with TRBJ1-1; 9 nucleotides agree with TRBD1. V was pared by 1 base and J by 4 bases, with 4 bases of the junction left unmatched. This CDR3 comprises 15 residues. Germline V gene lookup returns CDR1 LGHNT and CDR2 FRNRAP. CDR3 nucleotide sequence: TGTGCTAGTGGTTTGGCCAAGGGACAGGGCACTGAAGCTTTCTTT. Its protein product is CASGLAKGQGTEAFF.

The gene calls are TRBV25-1 and TRBJ2-7; unclear D gene. V was clipped by 3 bases and J by 6 bases, with 12 bases between them. Germline V lookup: CDR1 MGHDK, CDR2 SYGVNS. The CDR3 covers 13 residues. The CDR3 protein is CASSDPRLGEQYF. The DNA for the CDR3 is TGTGCCAGCAGTGATCCCAGGTTGGGCGAGCAGTACTTC.

This clone appeared a few times. The chain employs TRBV11-1 and TRBJ2-1; D perhaps matches TRBD2 (5 bases). Trimming left V 0 bases short and J 3 bases short, with 6 bases between. The CDR3 runs 14 residues. The germline V gene encodes CDR1 SGHAT and CDR2 FQDESV (reference sequence). CDR3 sequence (DNA): TGTGCCAGCAGCTTAGCGGGAGTCTACAATGAGCAGTTCTTC. It codes for CASSLAGVYNEQFF.

The gene calls are TRBV5-6 and TRBJ2-3; D is ambiguous. The CDR3 loop spans 16 amino acids. Trimming shortened V by 0 bases and J by 2 bases, and 13 bases separated the two germline ends. CDR1 and CDR2 (germline): SGHDT, YYEEEE. CDR3 sequence (DNA): TGTGCCAGCAGCTTGGTCTCGCCCCAACTCACAGATACGCAGTATTTT. Its protein is CASSLVSPQLTDTQYF.

The rearrangement joins TRBV9 to TRBJ1-1; tentative D call: TRBD1 (5 bases). Germline values: CDR1 SGDLS, CDR2 YYNGEE. This CDR3 has 13 amino acids. V lost 3 bases and J lost 6, with 12 bases in between. CDR3 nucleotide sequence: TGTGCCAGCAGCGGACCGCGGGGGGCTGAAGCTTTCTTT. Its protein is CASSGPRGAEAFF.